A single sample gave rise to the 30 T cell receptor beta chains below, sequenced in a study of read filtering for tumor transcriptome and immune sequencing. The library was built from roughly 400 ng RNA with molecular barcoded adaptors for alpha/delta and beta/gamma chains. TCRdb reprocessed the reads with MiXCR, giving one entry per CDR3 protein. The profile shows 130,000 or so distinct CDR3 sequences, about 12% of them singletons. The sequenced sample consisted of a population of CD138-negative cells sorted from bone marrow. All receptors come from a donor over 35 with multiple myeloma.

This clonotype was observed at least ten times. The gene calls are TRBV14 and TRBJ2-5, with 9 bases fitting TRBD1. Germline trimming cut 4 bases from V and 2 bases from J; bases unmatched to any gene: 5. CDR1 is SGHDN and CDR2 is FVKESK in the germline V gene. The CDR3 sequence is 15 residues long. The chain's CDR3 is CASSPRDREQETQYF. Written as DNA, the CDR3 is TGTGCCAGCAGCCCTCGGGACAGGGAACAAGAGACCCAGTACTTC.

This clonotype occurred many times. This chain connects TRBV20-1 to TRBJ1-1; TRBD1 might be the D (5 bases). In germline, CDR1 is DFQATT, CDR2 SNEGSKA (reference sequence). The CDR3 totals 12 residues. V was pared by 5 bases and J by 9 bases, with 16 bases between. CDR3 sequence (DNA): TGCAGTGCTCCAGAGCCGGGACTGCAAGCTTTCTTT. Residues: CSAPEPGLQAFF.

The table lists this clonotype with many counts. The chain recombines TRBV29-1 with TRBJ1-1; D is possibly TRBD1 (6 bases). The CDR3 is 14 residues long. Germline values: CDR1 SQVTM, CDR2 ANQGSEA. V was pared by 7 bases and J by 0 bases, with 15 bases between. CDR3 coding DNA: TGCAGCGCAAAACGGACAGCAATGAACACTGAAGCTTTCTTT. Its protein is CSAKRTAMNTEAFF.

The sample holds many counts of this clonotype. This chain links TRBV12-5 with TRBJ2-5; 14 nucleotides align to TRBD2. J was trimmed by 2 bases and V by 2 bases; bases with no gene match: 10. Germline-derived CDR1 and CDR2 are LGHNT and FRNRAP. The CDR3 is 19 residues long. CDR3 DNA sequence: TGTGCTAGTGGTTTGAAGCCGGGACTAGCGGGAGCGGGGCAAGAGACCCAGTACTTC. This codes for CASGLKPGLAGAGQETQYF.

At least ten counts were recorded for this clonotype. In nucleotides, the CDR3 is TGCGCCAGCAGCCAGACAGGTTTAGCAACAGATACGCAGTATTTT. Translating it yields CASSQTGLATDTQYF. This rearrangement joins TRBV4-1 to TRBJ2-3; D may be TRBD1 (6 bases). V was shortened by 3 bases and J by 3 bases, with 13 bases between the two germline ends. The CDR3 is 15 amino acids. Germline CDR1 MGHRA, CDR2 YSYEKL.

This clonotype was observed many times. This rearrangement joins TRBV5-1 to TRBJ2-1; D is undetermined. V gave up 4 bases and J gave up 0 bases, with 11 bases separating them. CDR3 length: 15 residues. CDR1 and CDR2 from the germline V gene are SGHRS and YFSETQ. The chain's CDR3 is CASSKNYPSYNEQFF. In DNA, the CDR3 is TGCGCCAGCAGCAAAAACTATCCCTCCTACAATGAGCAGTTCTTC.

This clonotype was counted a few times. The V gene is TRBV4-1, the J gene TRBJ2-5, with a possible D match to TRBD2 (6 bases). CDR3 length equals 14 residues. V was trimmed by 4 bases and J by 5 bases, leaving 14 bases between them. The germline CDR1 and CDR2 sequences are MGHRA and YSYEKL. The CDR3: CASSPPGLRETQYF. In nucleotides, the CDR3 is TGCGCCAGCAGCCCCCCGGGACTTCGGGAGACCCAGTACTTC.

This clonotype was detected ten times or more. This sequence joins TRBV12-3 or TRBV12-4 and TRBJ2-7; 7 positions match TRBD1. The CDR3 spans 14 residues. V dropped 3 bases and J dropped 5; count of bases not matched to a gene: 7. DNA of the CDR3: TGTGCCAGCAGTTTGGGACAGCCAACTGACGAGCAGTACTTC. Amino acids: CASSLGQPTDEQYF.

This clonotype was recorded at least ten times. The CDR3 DNA sequence: TGTGCCACCAGTGATTTGCACAGGGGCGAGCAGTACTTC. Its translation is CATSDLHRGEQYF. This chain uses TRBV24-1 with TRBJ2-7; 7 bases are shared with TRBD1. Losses at the gene ends were 0 bases for V and 6 bases for J; bases not matched to a gene: 1. Germline CDR1 and CDR2: KGHDR and SFDVKD. There are 13 residues in the CDR3.

This clonotype occurred many times. The V call is TRBV4-1, the J call TRBJ1-4; 7 positions match TRBD1. This CDR3 region has 16 residues. Germline V CDR1 and CDR2: MGHRA, YSYEKL. Trimming removed 0 bases from V and 4 bases from J; junction bases left unmatched: 5. DNA of the CDR3: TGCGCCAGCAGCCAAGATCAAGGGGGCGGTAATGAAAAACTGTTTTTT. Translation: CASSQDQGGGNEKLFF.

This clonotype was seen repeatedly, ten times or more. The V gene is TRBV20-1, the J gene TRBJ2-1, with 7 bases aligning to TRBD1. The CDR3 extends over 13 amino acids. V shed 5 bases, J shed 6 bases, and the junction held 7 bases outside the gene matches. In germline, CDR1 is DFQATT, CDR2 SNEGSKA (reference sequence). The CDR3 loop is CSAEGTVVNEQFF. The DNA for the CDR3 is TGCAGTGCTGAAGGGACAGTCGTCAATGAGCAGTTCTTC.

This clonotype was recorded a few times. The rearrangement links TRBV27 to TRBJ2-1; 9 nucleotides match TRBD2. Trimming cost V 4 bases and J 4 bases; bases outside gene matches: 5. The length of the CDR3 is 15 residues. The germline gives CDR1 MNHEY, CDR2 SMNVEV (reference sequence). The CDR3 bases are TGTGCCAGCAGTTCATTGCGGGAGGGATACAATGAGCAGTTCTTC. Its translation is CASSSLREGYNEQFF.

This clonotype has a count of ten or more. The chain links TRBV6-2 or TRBV6-3 to TRBJ2-1; no clear D gene. Deletions cut 7 bases from V and 0 bases from J, with 16 bases between. CDR3 length: 16 residues. The germline V gene has CDR1 MNHEY and CDR2 SVGEGT. The CDR3 reads CASNTNRVSSYNEQFF. In DNA form, the CDR3 reads TGTGCCAGCAATACGAACAGAGTTTCCTCCTACAATGAGCAGTTCTTC.

The table lists this clonotype with a count of one. This may be a read error: a much more frequent sequence differs by one nucleotide. The CDR3 nucleotides are TGCAGCCTAGGGCCGGCAGGGGCGGATGGCTGCACCTTC. As protein: CSLGPAGADGCTF. V usage is TRBV29-1 and J usage is TRBJ1-2; D is possibly TRBD1 (6 bases). The CDR3 covers 13 residues. The V gene's germline CDR1 is SQVTM and CDR2 ANQGSEA.

The sample holds many counts of this clonotype. This chain uses TRBV5-1 with TRBJ2-2; 8 nucleotides line up with TRBD1. V lost 5 bases, J lost 4 bases, and 7 bases stayed unmatched. The CDR3 totals 15 residues. The germline V gene encodes CDR1 SGHRS and CDR2 YFSETQ. CDR3 sequence reads: CASSPGQVSTGELFF. The CDR3 DNA reads as TGCGCCAGCAGTCCGGGACAGGTTAGCACCGGGGAGCTGTTTTTT.

J is TRBJ2-5 and V is TRBV10-3, with 8 bases aligning to TRBD2. Germline CDR1 ENHRY, CDR2 SYGVKD. CDR3 length equals 13 residues. V shed 4 bases, J shed 4 bases, and the junction held 2 bases outside the gene matches. CDR3 residues: CAISAREGETQYF. CDR3 nucleotides: TGTGCCATCAGTGCACGGGAGGGAGAGACCCAGTACTTC.

This clonotype was seen many times. The gene calls are TRBV20-1 and TRBJ1-5; D call uncertain. The V gene's germline CDR1 is DFQATT and CDR2 SNEGSKA (reference sequence). This CDR3 has 15 residues. With 7 bases removed from V and 0 bases from J, the gap between germline ends came to 16 bases. The CDR3 spells CSVGSLPYSNQPQHF. The CDR3 nucleotides are TGCAGTGTGGGGTCTCTACCATATAGCAATCAGCCCCAGCATTTT.

This clonotype has a count of ten or more. The chain carries TRBV7-9 and TRBJ2-2; perhaps TRBD1 as D (5 bases). The length of the CDR3 is 15 residues. Germline assignment: CDR1 SEHNR and CDR2 FQNEAQ (reference sequence). Trimming took 2 bases from V and 6 from J, leaving 13 bases between them. CDR3 sequence: CASSLWQGIAGELFF. The CDR3 bases are TGTGCCAGCAGCTTATGGCAGGGAATCGCCGGGGAGCTGTTTTTT.

The sample holds many counts of this clonotype. V gene TRBV6-2 or TRBV6-3 combines with J gene TRBJ1-5; TRBD1 matches at 8 bases. The CDR3 has 17 residues. Trimming cost V 0 bases and J 5 bases; bases outside gene matches: 9. Germline V gene data show CDR1 as MNHEY and CDR2 as SVGEGT. CDR3 region: CASSYSRDRRRDQPQHF. The CDR3 DNA follows: TGTGCCAGCAGTTACTCCCGGGACAGGCGGCGCGATCAGCCCCAGCATTTT.

The table lists this clonotype with many counts. The chain recombines TRBV6-4 with TRBJ2-1; 8 nucleotides align to TRBD1. The CDR3 covers 15 residues. In germline, CDR1 is MRHNA, CDR2 SNTAGT. The junction had 10 bases not matched to a gene; V was cut back by 6 bases and J by 6 bases. The CDR3 DNA sequence: TGTGCCAGCAGCGAAACCCCCGGGACAGGCAATGAGCAGTTCTTC. Residues: CASSETPGTGNEQFF.

Many counts were recorded for this clonotype. The chain recombines TRBV6-2 or TRBV6-3 with TRBJ1-1, with 7 bases identical to TRBD1. This CDR3 contains 16 residues. Germline trimming cut 3 bases from V and 2 bases from J; bases unmatched to any gene: 9. Germline-derived CDR1 and CDR2 are MNHEY and SVGEGT. Here the CDR3 DNA reads TGTGCCAGCAGTTATCGACAGGGAGGTGGAAACACTGAAGCTTTCTTT. This gives the protein CASSYRQGGGNTEAFF.

This clonotype was detected a few times. This clone may be a read error of a much larger clone one base away. The rearrangement links TRBV5-1 to TRBJ1-1, with no clear D. This CDR3 contains 14 residues. Germline lookup yields CDR1 SGHRS and CDR2 YFSETQ. Here the CDR3 reads CAGSLGGKATEAFF. The CDR3 DNA reads TGCGCCGGCAGCTTGGGAGGGAAGGCGACTGAAGCTTTCTTT.

This clonotype came up many times. The genes are TRBV12-3 or TRBV12-4 and TRBJ1-1; 8 nucleotides agree with TRBD1. With V trimmed by 5 bases and J by 3 bases, 5 bases remained unmatched. This CDR3 region has 14 residues. CDR3 sequence (DNA): TGTGCCAGCAGTCAGGACAGGGAGGACACTGAAGCTTTCTTT. It translates to CASSQDREDTEAFF.

This clonotype has a count of ten or more. This sequence joins TRBV12-3 or TRBV12-4 and TRBJ2-1; D is uncertain. V dropped 5 bases and J dropped 7 bases, with 9 bases sitting between them. The CDR3 runs to 12 residues. CDR3 amino acids: CASSKWVNEQFF. Written as DNA, the CDR3 is TGTGCCAGCAGTAAATGGGTGAATGAGCAGTTCTTC.

Turning to this clonotype: A much larger clone lies a single base off, so this may be a read error. The rearrangement uses TRBV7-3 and TRBJ1-5; weak D call: TRBD1 (6 bases). The CDR3 length is 15 residues. Germline values: CDR1 SGHTA, CDR2 FQGTGA. The CDR3 sequence is CASGLLGQNNQPQHF. The CDR3 DNA is TGTGCCAGCGGCTTATTAGGACAGAACAATCAGCCCCAGCATTTT. The full variable domain, its missing parts supplied by reference TRBV7-3 and TRBJ1-5, is GAGVSQTPSNKVTEKGKYVELRCDPISGHTALYWYRQSLGQGPEFLIYFQGTGAADDSGLPNDRFFAVRPEGSVSTLKIQRTERGDSAVYLCASGLLGQNNQPQHFGDGTRLSIL.

This clonotype has ten or more counts. This chain connects TRBV19 to TRBJ2-1; perhaps TRBD1 as D (6 bases). CDR1 and CDR2 (germline): LNHDA, SQIVND (reference sequence). V was shortened by 6 bases and J by 3 bases, with 15 bases between the two germline ends. The CDR3 length is 15 residues. CDR3 region: CASSPLGARYNEQFF. The CDR3 region has the DNA TGTGCCAGTAGCCCTCTGGGGGCCCGCTACAATGAGCAGTTCTTC.

This clonotype was recorded many times. The chain couples TRBV6-2 or TRBV6-3 to TRBJ2-1; the match to TRBD1 covers 7 bases. The CDR3 has 11 amino acids. Per the germline V gene, CDR1 is MNHEY and CDR2 is SVGEGT. After removal of 5 bases from V and 11 bases from J, the junction contained 3 bases not matched to a gene. The CDR3, as DNA: TGTGCCAGCAGTGGCAGGGGGAAGCAGTTCTTC. Its protein product is CASSGRGKQFF.

This clonotype appeared many times. The chain carries TRBV5-1 and TRBJ2-3; 14 nucleotides align to TRBD2. The junction had 7 bases not matched to a gene; V was cut back by 7 bases and J by 6 bases. The V gene's germline CDR1 is SGHRS and CDR2 YFSETQ. The CDR3 covers 15 residues. CDR3 loop: CASGTSGRVKDTQYF. DNA of the CDR3: TGCGCCAGCGGGACTAGCGGGAGAGTAAAGGATACGCAGTATTTT.

At least ten counts were recorded for this clonotype. The V gene is TRBV12-5, the J gene TRBJ2-7, with D uncertain. The CDR3 is made up of 12 amino acids. V was trimmed by 6 bases and J by 0 bases, leaving 6 bases between them. Per germline, CDR1 LGHNT and CDR2 FRNRAP. This chain's CDR3 is CASGDGSYEQYF. CDR3 coding DNA: TGTGCTAGTGGGGACGGCTCCTACGAGCAGTACTTC.

In its sample, this clonotype was seen many times. CDR3 in DNA: TGTGCCAGCAGTTACTCGGGTAGCGGGAGGGGATCGGGTACGGATGAGCAGTTCTTC. This encodes CASSYSGSGRGSGTDEQFF. The rearrangement uses TRBV6-2 or TRBV6-3 and TRBJ2-1; 11 nucleotides align to TRBD2. Germline CDR1 and CDR2: MNHEY and SVGEGT. The CDR3 length is 19 residues. J gave up 8 bases and V 0 bases, and 15 bases lay outside the gene matches.